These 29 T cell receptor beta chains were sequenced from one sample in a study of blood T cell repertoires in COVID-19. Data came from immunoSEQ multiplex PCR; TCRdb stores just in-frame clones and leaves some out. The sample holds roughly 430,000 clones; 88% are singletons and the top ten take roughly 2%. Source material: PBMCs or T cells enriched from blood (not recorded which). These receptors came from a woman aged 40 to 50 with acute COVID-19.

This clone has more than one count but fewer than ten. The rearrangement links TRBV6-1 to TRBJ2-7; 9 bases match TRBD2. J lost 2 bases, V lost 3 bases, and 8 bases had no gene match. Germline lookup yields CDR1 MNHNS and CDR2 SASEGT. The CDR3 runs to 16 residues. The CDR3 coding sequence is TGTGCCAGCAGTGAGACCCCAGCGGGGGGAACCTACGAGCAGTACTTC. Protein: CASSETPAGGTYEQYF.

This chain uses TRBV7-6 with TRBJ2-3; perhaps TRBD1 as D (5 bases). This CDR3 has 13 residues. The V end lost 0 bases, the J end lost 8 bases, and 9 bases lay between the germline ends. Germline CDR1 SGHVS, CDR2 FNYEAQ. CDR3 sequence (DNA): TGTGCCAGCAGCTTAGCGATAGGGGTTACGCAGTATTTT. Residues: CASSLAIGVTQYF.

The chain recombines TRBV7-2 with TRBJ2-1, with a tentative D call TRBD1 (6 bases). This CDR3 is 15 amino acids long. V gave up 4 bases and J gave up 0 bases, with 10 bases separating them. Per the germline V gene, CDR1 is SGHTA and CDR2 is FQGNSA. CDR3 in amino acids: CASSSDSSSYNEQFF. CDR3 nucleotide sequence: TGTGCCAGCAGCTCGGACAGCAGCTCCTACAATGAGCAGTTCTTC.

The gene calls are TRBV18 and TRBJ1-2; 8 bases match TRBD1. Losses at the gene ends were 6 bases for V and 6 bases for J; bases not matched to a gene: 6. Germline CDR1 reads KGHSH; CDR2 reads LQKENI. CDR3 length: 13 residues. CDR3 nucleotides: TGTGCCAGCTCGGGTACAGGGGGTGATGGCTACACCTTC. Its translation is CASSGTGGDGYTF.

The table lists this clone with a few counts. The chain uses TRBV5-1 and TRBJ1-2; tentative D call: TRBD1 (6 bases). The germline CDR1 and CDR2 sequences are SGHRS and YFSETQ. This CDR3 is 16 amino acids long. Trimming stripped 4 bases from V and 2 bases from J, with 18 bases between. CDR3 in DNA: TGCGCCAGCAGCCTGAGCTATACCACAGGGAACTATGGCTACACCTTC. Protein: CASSLSYTTGNYGYTF.

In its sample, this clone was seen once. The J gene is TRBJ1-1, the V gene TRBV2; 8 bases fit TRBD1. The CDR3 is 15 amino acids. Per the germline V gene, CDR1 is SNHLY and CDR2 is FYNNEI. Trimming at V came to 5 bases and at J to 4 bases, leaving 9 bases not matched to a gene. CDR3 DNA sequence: TGTGCCAGCAGTCCCCGGACAGGGTTTAGCACTGAAGCTTTCTTT. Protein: CASSPRTGFSTEAFF.

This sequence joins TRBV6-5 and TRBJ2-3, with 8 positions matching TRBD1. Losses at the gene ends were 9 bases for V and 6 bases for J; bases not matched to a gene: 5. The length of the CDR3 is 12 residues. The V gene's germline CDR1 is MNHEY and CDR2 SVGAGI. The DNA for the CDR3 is TGTGCCAGTCGGACAGGGCAGGATACGCAGTATTTT. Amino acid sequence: CASRTGQDTQYF.

CDR3 nucleotide sequence: TGTGCCAGCAGCCGACTAGCGGGGGGGACAGATACGCAGTATTTT. The encoded protein is CASSRLAGGTDTQYF. V usage is TRBV6-5 and J usage is TRBJ2-3; 14 positions agree with TRBD2. The CDR3 runs to 15 residues. Germline-derived CDR1 and CDR2 are MNHEY and SVGAGI. With V trimmed by 6 bases and J by 3 bases, 2 bases remained unmatched.

The CDR3 is CASSEGISYEQYF. The CDR3 coding sequence is TGTGCCAGCAGTGAGGGCATCTCCTACGAGCAGTACTTC. The rearrangement joins TRBV6-1 to TRBJ2-7; D unclear. Trimming left V 3 bases short and J 0 bases short, with 6 bases between. The germline CDR1 and CDR2 sequences are MNHNS and SASEGT. The CDR3 runs 13 residues.

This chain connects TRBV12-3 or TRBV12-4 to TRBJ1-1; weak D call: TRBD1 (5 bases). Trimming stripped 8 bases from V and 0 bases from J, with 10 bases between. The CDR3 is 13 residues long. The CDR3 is CASGRAMNTEAFF. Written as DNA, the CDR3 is TGTGCCAGCGGCAGGGCCATGAACACTGAAGCTTTCTTT.

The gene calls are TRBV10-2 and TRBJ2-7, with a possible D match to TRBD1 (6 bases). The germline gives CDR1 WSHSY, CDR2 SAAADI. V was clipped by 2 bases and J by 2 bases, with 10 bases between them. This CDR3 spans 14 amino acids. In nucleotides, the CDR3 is TGCGCCAGCAGTGAGGGCTACAGGGCCTACGAGCAGTACTTC. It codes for CASSEGYRAYEQYF.

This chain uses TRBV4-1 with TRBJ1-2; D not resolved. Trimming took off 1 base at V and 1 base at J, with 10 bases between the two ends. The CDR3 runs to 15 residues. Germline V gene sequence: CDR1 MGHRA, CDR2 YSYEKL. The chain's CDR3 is CASSQVGKGNYGYTF. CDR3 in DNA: TGCGCCAGCAGCCAAGTCGGGAAAGGTAACTATGGCTACACCTTC.

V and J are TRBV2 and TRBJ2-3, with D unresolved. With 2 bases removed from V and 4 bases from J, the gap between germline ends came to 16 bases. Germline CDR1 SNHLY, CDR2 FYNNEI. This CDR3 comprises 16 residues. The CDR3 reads CASSETTADGSDTQYF. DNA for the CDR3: TGTGCCAGCAGTGAAACAACAGCCGATGGTTCAGATACGCAGTATTTT.

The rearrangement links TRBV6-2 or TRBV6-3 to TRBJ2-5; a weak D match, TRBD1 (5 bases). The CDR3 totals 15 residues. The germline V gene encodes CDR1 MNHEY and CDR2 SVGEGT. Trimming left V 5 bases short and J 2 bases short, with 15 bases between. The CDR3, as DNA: TGTGCCAGCAGTCCCGACAGCACCCTTCAAGAGACCCAGTACTTC. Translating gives CASSPDSTLQETQYF.

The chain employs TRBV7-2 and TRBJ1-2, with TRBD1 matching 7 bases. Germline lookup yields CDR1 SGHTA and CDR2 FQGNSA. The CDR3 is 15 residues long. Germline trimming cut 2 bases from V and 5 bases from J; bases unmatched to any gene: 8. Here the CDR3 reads CASSLSGDSAYGYTF. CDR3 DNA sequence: TGTGCCAGCAGCTTATCCGGGGACAGTGCATATGGCTACACCTTC.

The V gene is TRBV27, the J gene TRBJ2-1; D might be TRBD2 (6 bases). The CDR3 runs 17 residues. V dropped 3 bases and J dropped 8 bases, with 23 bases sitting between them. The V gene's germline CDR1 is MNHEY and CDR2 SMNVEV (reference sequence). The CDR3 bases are TGTGCCAGCAGTTTCCTAGATGGGACTCCCAAGGACGATGAGCAGTTCTTC. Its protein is CASSFLDGTPKDDEQFF.

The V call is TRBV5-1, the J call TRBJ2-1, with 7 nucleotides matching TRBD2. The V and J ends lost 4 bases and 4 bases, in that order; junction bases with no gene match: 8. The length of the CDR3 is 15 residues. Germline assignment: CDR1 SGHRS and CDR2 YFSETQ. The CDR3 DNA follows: TGCGCCAGCAGCCGAACCGGGACTATTTACAATGAGCAGTTCTTC. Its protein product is CASSRTGTIYNEQFF.

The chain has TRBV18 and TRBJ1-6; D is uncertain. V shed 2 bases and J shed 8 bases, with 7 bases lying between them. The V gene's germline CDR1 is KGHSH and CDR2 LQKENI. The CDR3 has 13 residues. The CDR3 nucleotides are TGTGCCAGCTCACCAGGGCAGCATTCACCCCTCCACTTT. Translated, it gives CASSPGQHSPLHF.

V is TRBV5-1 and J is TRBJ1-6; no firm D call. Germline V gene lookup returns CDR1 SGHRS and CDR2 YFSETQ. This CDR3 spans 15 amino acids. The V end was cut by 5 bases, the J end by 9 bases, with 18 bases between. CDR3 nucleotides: TGCGCCAGCAGTCTTGAGGGAGGGATTAGTTCACCCCTCCACTTT. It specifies CASSLEGGISSPLHF.

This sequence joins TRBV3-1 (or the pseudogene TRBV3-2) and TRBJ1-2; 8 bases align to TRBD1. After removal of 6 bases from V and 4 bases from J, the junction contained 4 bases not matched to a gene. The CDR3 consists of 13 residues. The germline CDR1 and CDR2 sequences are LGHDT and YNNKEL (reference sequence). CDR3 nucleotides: TGTGCCAGCAGACCGGGACAGGCCTATGGCTACACCTTC. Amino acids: CASRPGQAYGYTF.

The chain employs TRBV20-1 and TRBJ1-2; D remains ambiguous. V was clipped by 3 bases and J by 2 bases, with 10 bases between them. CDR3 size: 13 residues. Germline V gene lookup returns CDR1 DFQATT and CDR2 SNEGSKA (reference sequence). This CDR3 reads CSASVRGNYGYTF. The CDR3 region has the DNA TGCAGTGCTAGTGTCCGGGGAAACTATGGCTACACCTTC.

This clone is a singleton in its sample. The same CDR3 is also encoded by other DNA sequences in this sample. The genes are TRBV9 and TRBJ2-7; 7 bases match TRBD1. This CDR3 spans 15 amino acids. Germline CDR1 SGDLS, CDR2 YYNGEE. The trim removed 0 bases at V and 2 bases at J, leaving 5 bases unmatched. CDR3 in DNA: TGTGCCAGCAGCGTAGAAGCAGGGGGACCCTACGAGCAGTACTTC. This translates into CASSVEAGGPYEQYF.

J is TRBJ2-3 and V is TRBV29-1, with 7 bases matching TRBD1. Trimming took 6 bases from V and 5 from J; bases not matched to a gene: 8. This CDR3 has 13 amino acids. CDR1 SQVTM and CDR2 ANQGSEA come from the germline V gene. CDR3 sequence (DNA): TGCAGCGTGCAACAAACAGGGGTAGATACGCAGTATTTT. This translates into CSVQQTGVDTQYF.

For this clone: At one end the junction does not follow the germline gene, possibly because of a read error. CDR3 region: CASSLDRGFADNF. As DNA, the CDR3 is TGTGCCAGCAGTCTAGACAGGGGTTTTGCCGATAACTTC. This rearrangement joins TRBV12-3 or TRBV12-4 to TRBJ1-2; 8 bases match TRBD1. The CDR3 runs to 13 residues.

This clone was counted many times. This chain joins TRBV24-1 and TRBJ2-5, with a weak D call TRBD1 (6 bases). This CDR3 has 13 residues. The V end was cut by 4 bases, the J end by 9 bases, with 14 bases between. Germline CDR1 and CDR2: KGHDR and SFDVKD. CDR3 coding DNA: TGTGCCACCAGTGAGAACCAGGGGCCACCCCAGTACTTC. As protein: CATSENQGPPQYF.

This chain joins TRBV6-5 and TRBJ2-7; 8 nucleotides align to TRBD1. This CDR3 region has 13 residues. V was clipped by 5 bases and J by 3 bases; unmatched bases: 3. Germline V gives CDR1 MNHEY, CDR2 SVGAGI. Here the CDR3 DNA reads TGTGCCAGCAGTCCGACAGGGGTCTACGAGCAGTACTTC. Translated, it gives CASSPTGVYEQYF.

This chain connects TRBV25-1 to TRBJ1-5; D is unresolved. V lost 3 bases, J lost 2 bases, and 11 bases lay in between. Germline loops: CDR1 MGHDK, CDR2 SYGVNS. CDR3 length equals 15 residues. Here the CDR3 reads CASSDSGSGNQPQHF. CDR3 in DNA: TGTGCCAGCAGTGACTCCGGGAGCGGCAATCAGCCCCAGCATTTT.

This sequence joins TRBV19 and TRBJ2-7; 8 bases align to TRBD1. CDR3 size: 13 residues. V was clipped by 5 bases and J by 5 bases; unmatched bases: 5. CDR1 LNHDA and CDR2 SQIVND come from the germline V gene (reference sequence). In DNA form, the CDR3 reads TGTGCCAGTAGTTCCCAGGGGGCCCACGAGCAGTACTTC. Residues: CASSSQGAHEQYF. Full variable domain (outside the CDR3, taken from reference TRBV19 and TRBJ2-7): DGGITQSPKYLFRKEGQNVTLSCEQNLNHDAMYWYRQDPGQGLRLIYYSQIVNDFQKGDIAEGYSVSREKKESFPLTVTSAQKNPTAFYLCASSSQGAHEQYFGPGTRLTVT.

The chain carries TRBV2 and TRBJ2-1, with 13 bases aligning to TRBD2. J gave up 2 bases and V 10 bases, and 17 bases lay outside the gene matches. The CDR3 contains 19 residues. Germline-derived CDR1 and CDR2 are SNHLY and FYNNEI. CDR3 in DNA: TGTGCCACCAGGGGTGGGGGACTAGCGGGGCGTTCGCCCTACAATGAGCAGTTCTTC. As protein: CATRGGGLAGRSPYNEQFF.